Listed here are 9 T cell receptor beta chains from one sample, sequenced in a study of T cells in Graves' hyperthyroidism and ophthalmopathy. Authors of the study amplified TCR beta CDR3 regions from RNA transcripts. During a first-round RT-PCR of the TCR CDR3, the HTBI primer set was used. MiXCR, run by TCRdb on the multiplex PCR reads, gives a single entry per CDR3 protein. The table has more than 300,000 distinct CDR3 sequences, less than 20% seen once; the top ten hold roughly two fifths. Sequencing was carried out using blood. These receptors originate from a young man with Graves' ophthalmopathy.

This clonotype was observed at least ten times. The chain uses TRBV11-2 and TRBJ2-2; D tentatively fits TRBD1 or TRBD2 (6 bases each). Germline V gene data show CDR1 as SGHAT and CDR2 as FQNNGV. The CDR3 spans 16 residues. Trimming shortened V by 10 bases and J by 2 bases, and 20 bases separated the two germline ends. The CDR3 DNA follows: TGTGCCACCCTGTTGGAGGGGGGCGGAAACACCGGGGAGCTGTTTTTT. Encoded protein: CATLLEGGGNTGELFF.

To note about this clonotype: A much larger clone lies a single base off, so this may be a read error. The chain employs TRBV6-1 and TRBJ1-2, with D uncertain. This CDR3 is built from 12 residues. CDR1 and CDR2 from the germline V gene are MNHNS and SASEGT. The CDR3 protein is CAGSQANYGYTF. Here the CDR3 DNA reads TGTGCCGGCAGTCAGGCGAACTATGGCTACACCTTC.

This chain joins TRBV5-1 and TRBJ1-1; D ambiguous. Germline assignment: CDR1 SGHRS and CDR2 YFSETQ. The CDR3 consists of 14 residues. Trimming pared 2 bases from V and 4 bases from J, leaving 12 bases between. Here the CDR3 DNA reads TGCGCCAGCAGCTTAGAGGGTTGGGGCACTGAAGCTTTCTTT. Encoded protein: CASSLEGWGTEAFF. Full variable domain (missing parts from reference TRBV5-1 and TRBJ1-1): KAGVTQTPRYLIKTRGQQVTLSCSPISGHRSVSWYQQTPGQGLQFLFEYFSETQRNKGNFPGRFSGRQFSNSRSEMNVSTLELGDSALYLCASSLEGWGTEAFFGQGTRLTVV.

In DNA form, the CDR3 reads TGTGCCAGCAGTTTCCGACATGAAGTCAATGAAGCTTTCTTT. Residues: CASSFRHEVNEAFF. This sequence joins TRBV27 and TRBJ1-1; D unresolved. Germline V lookup: CDR1 MNHEY, CDR2 SMNVEV (reference sequence). This CDR3 contains 14 residues. V was clipped by 3 bases and J by 7 bases, with 15 bases between them.

A few counts support this clonotype. The J gene is TRBJ1-2, the V gene TRBV19; a weak D match, TRBD1 (6 bases). The germline CDR1 and CDR2 sequences are LNHDA and SQIVND (reference sequence). With 7 bases removed from V and 5 bases from J, the gap between germline ends came to 8 bases. The CDR3 is 11 amino acids. This CDR3 reads CASNTGYGYTF. CDR3 DNA: TGTGCCAGTAACACAGGGTATGGCTACACCTTC.

This sequence joins TRBV19 and TRBJ2-1; the match to TRBD2 covers 8 bases. CDR3 length: 15 residues. Germline values: CDR1 LNHDA, CDR2 SQIVND (reference sequence). The J segment lost 4 bases and the V segment lost 3 bases, leaving 5 bases of the junction unmatched. DNA for the CDR3: TGTGCCAGTAGTATCGGGGCGGGGGGTTACAATGAGCAGTTCTTC. This codes for CASSIGAGGYNEQFF.

The V call is TRBV6-1, the J call TRBJ2-1; a weak D match, TRBD2 (5 bases). Deletions cut 6 bases from V and 0 bases from J, with 12 bases between. CDR3 size: 15 residues. In germline, CDR1 is MNHNS, CDR2 SASEGT. In nucleotides, the CDR3 is TGTGCCAGCAGGGCCGGACGGGGCTCCTACAATGAGCAGTTCTTC. Its protein product is CASRAGRGSYNEQFF.

The chain has TRBV2 and TRBJ1-5; no definite D call. The CDR3 extends over 13 amino acids. V was clipped by 7 bases and J by 6 bases, with 13 bases between them. Germline V gene data show CDR1 as SNHLY and CDR2 as FYNNEI. CDR3 coding DNA: TGTGCCAGCACCCCCCCGGGAAGTCAGCCCCAGCATTTT. Protein sequence: CASTPPGSQPQHF.

The rearrangement links TRBV12-3 or TRBV12-4 to TRBJ2-1, with D unresolved. The V end was cut by 9 bases, the J end by 4 bases, with 13 bases between. CDR3 length: 13 amino acids. CDR3 in amino acids: CASRPLEYNEQFF. The CDR3 DNA reads TGTGCCAGTCGCCCCTTGGAATACAATGAGCAGTTCTTC.